Shown below are 2 T cell receptor beta chains from a single sample sequenced in a study of blood T cells in healthy people across ages. Sample-barcoded 5' priming and a J-beta primer mix drove a second PCR of 7 to 11 cycles. MiXCR, run by TCRdb on the 5' RACE reads, gives a single entry per CDR3 protein. The data show approximately 1,000,000 distinct CDR3 sequences, 30% to 40% seen once. Material: blood. The source of these receptors is a man younger than 30 in good health.

This clonotype showed up just a few times. This chain joins TRBV20-1 and TRBJ2-3; D uncertain. CDR3 length: 15 amino acids. The germline gives CDR1 DFQATT, CDR2 SNEGSKA (reference sequence). The ends were cut back, 5 bases at V and 0 bases at J, with 15 bases in the middle. CDR3 residues: CSAQGPGGSTDTQYF. The CDR3 DNA sequence: TGCAGTGCTCAAGGCCCGGGTGGTAGCACAGATACGCAGTATTTT.

The V gene is TRBV30, the J gene TRBJ1-2; TRBD1 aligns across 8 bases. CDR3 length equals 13 residues. CDR1 and CDR2 from the germline V gene are GTSNPN and SVGIG (reference sequence). V was clipped by 3 bases and J by 4 bases; unmatched bases: 4. The CDR3 spells CAWRDGTGYGYTF. The CDR3 nucleotides read TGTGCCTGGAGGGATGGGACAGGCTATGGCTACACCTTC.